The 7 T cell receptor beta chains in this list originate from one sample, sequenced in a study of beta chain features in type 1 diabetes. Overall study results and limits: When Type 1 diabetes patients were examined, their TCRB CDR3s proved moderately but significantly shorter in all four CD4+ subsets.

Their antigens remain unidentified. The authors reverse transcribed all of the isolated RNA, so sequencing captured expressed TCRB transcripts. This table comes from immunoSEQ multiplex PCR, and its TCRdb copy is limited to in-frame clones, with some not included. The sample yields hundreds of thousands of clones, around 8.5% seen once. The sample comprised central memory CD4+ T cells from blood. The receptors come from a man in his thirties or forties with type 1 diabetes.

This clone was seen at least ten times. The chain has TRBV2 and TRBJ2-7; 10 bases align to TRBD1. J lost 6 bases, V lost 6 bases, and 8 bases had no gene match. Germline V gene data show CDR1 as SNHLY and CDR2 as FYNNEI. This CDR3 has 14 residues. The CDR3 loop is CASSPGQGSFEQYF. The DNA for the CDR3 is TGTGCCAGCAGCCCGGGACAGGGGAGTTTCGAGCAGTACTTC.

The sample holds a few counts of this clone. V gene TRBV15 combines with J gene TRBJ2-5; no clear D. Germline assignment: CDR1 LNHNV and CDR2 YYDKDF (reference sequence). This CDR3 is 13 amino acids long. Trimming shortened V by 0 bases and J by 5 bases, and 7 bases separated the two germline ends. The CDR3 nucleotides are TGTGCCACCAGCAGAGATTTAACGGAGACCCAGTACTTC. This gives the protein CATSRDLTETQYF.

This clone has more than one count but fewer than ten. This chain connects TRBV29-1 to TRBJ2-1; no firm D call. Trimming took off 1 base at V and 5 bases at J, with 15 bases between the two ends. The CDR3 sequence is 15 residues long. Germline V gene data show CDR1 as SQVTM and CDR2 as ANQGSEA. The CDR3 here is CSVEGWGHHDNEQFF. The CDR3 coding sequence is TGCAGCGTTGAAGGTTGGGGTCACCATGACAATGAGCAGTTCTTC.

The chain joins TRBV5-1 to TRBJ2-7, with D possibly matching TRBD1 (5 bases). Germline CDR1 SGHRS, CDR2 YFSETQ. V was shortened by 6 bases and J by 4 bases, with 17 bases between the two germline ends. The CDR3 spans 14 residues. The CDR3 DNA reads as TGCGCCAGCACCTCAGGGCAGGGTGCATACGAGCAGTACTTC. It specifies CASTSGQGAYEQYF.

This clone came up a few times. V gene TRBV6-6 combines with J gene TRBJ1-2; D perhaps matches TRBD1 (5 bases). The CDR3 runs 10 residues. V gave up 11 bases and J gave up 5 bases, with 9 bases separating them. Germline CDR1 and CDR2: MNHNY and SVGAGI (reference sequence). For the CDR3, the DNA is TGTGCCGCGGGGCAGTATGGCTACACCTTC. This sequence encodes CAAGQYGYTF.

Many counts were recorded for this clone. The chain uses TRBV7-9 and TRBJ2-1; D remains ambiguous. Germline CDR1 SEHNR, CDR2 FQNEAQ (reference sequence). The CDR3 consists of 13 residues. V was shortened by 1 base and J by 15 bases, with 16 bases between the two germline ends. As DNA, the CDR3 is TGTGCCAGCAGCTTAGAACCCTCAAGCGATCGGTTCTTC. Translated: CASSLEPSSDRFF.

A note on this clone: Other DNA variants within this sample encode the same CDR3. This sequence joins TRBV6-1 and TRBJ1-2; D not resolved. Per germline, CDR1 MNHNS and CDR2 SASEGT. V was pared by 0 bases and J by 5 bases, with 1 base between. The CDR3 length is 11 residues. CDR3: CASSEAYGYTF. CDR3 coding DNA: TGTGCCAGCAGTGAAGCATATGGCTACACCTTC.